A selection of T cell receptor beta chains follows, all from one sample in a study of blood T cell repertoires in COVID-19. Using immunoSEQ multiplex PCR, the repertoire was profiled, and TCRdb retains in-frame clones only, with some absent. The sample records 150,000 to 200,000 clones, approximately 92% being singletons. What was sequenced was PBMCs or T cells enriched from blood (not recorded which). These receptors were collected from a woman aged 40 to 49 with acute COVID-19. Both conserved end residues are part of each CDR3. A D gene is named only where the DNA matches it firmly. The size field is filled for only some rows; it gives once, few, many or a size class.

V gene: TRBV18
J gene: TRBJ1-1
D gene: TRBD1
clone size: once
CDR3 length: 15
CDR3 DNA: TGTGCCAGCTCGCCGACAGGGGTGGGGAACACTGAAGCTTTCTTT
CDR3 protein: CASSPTGVGNTEAFF

V gene: TRBV15
J gene: TRBJ1-1
D gene: .
clone size: few
CDR3 length: 17
CDR3 DNA: TGTGCCACCAGCAGAGAAGGACAGCCTGAACCGAACACTGAAGCTTTCTTT
CDR3 protein: CATSREGQPEPNTEAFF

V gene: TRBV6-5
J gene: TRBJ2-1
D gene: TRBD2
clone size: .
CDR3 length: 16
CDR3 DNA: TGTGCCAGCAGTTCACAGGTCCCGGGGGGGAACAATGAGCAGTTCTTC
CDR3 protein: CASSSQVPGGNNEQFF

V gene: TRBV14
J gene: TRBJ2-1
D gene: TRBD2
clone size: .
CDR3 length: 16
CDR3 DNA: TGTGCCAGCAGCCAAGATTGGCTAGCGGCATACAATGAGCAGTTCTTC
CDR3 protein: CASSQDWLAAYNEQFF

V gene: TRBV5-5
J gene: TRBJ2-5
D gene: TRBD2
clone size: .
CDR3 length: 14
CDR3 DNA: TGTGCCACTAAGCGGGGGCTAGCGGGCGGGACCCAGTACTTC
CDR3 protein: CATKRGLAGGTQYF

V gene: TRBV5-6
J gene: TRBJ1-6
D gene: .
clone size: .
CDR3 length: 16
CDR3 DNA: TGTGCCAGCAGCTCGTTGGGGCCGACCGGATCGGCACCCCTCCACTTT
CDR3 protein: CASSSLGPTGSAPLHF

V gene: TRBV6-6
J gene: TRBJ1-1
D gene: .
clone size: once
CDR3 length: 15
CDR3 DNA: TGTGCCAGCAGTTACCTAGGACGGGGGATGGCTGAAGCTTTCTTT
CDR3 protein: CASSYLGRGMAEAFF

V gene: TRBV5-1
J gene: TRBJ2-7
D gene: TRBD2
clone size: .
CDR3 length: 16
CDR3 DNA: TGCGCCAGCAGCACCGGACTAGCGGGAGCCCACCACGAGCAGTACTTC
CDR3 protein: CASSTGLAGAHHEQYF

V gene: TRBV10-2
J gene: TRBJ1-2
D gene: .
clone size: .
CDR3 length: 15
CDR3 DNA: TGCGCCAGCAGTGAGGTCGCAGGGGTGGGCTATGGCTACACCTTC
CDR3 protein: CASSEVAGVGYGYTF

V gene: TRBV3-1/TRBV3-2
J gene: TRBJ2-7
D gene: .
clone size: once
CDR3 length: 15
CDR3 DNA: TGTGCCAGCAGCCCCACGGCAGGTTTATCCTACGAGCAGTACTTC
CDR3 protein: CASSPTAGLSYEQYF

V gene: TRBV6-5
J gene: TRBJ1-2
D gene: .
clone size: .
CDR3 length: 13
CDR3 DNA: TGTGCCAGCAGTTACGCAGGAGGCTATGGCTACACCTTC
CDR3 protein: CASSYAGGYGYTF

V gene: TRBV13
J gene: TRBJ2-5
D gene: TRBD2
clone size: .
CDR3 length: 17
CDR3 DNA: TGTGCCAGCAGTCAACAGCGGGAGGGCCGATCCTTGGAGACCCAGTACTTC
CDR3 protein: CASSQQREGRSLETQYF

V gene: TRBV29-1
J gene: TRBJ1-4
D gene: .
clone size: .
CDR3 length: 14
CDR3 DNA: TGCAGCGGGGGGGAAGGGGCAACTAATGAAAAACTGTTTTTT
CDR3 protein: CSGGEGATNEKLFF

V gene: TRBV29-1
J gene: TRBJ1-2
D gene: .
clone size: .
CDR3 length: 11
CDR3 DNA: TGCAGCGCGAGTACAAACTATGGCTACACCTTC
CDR3 protein: CSASTNYGYTF

V gene: TRBV6-5
J gene: TRBJ2-7
D gene: TRBD1
clone size: .
CDR3 length: 15
CDR3 DNA: TGTGCCAGCAGTTACTCTAACCAGGGGGTGGGAGAGCAGTACTTC
CDR3 protein: CASSYSNQGVGEQYF

V gene: TRBV5-4
J gene: TRBJ2-6
D gene: .
clone size: .
CDR3 length: 16
CDR3 DNA: TGTGCCAGCAGCTTGCCGGGTGGATCGGGGGCCAACGTCCTGACTTTC
CDR3 protein: CASSLPGGSGANVLTF

V gene: TRBV18
J gene: TRBJ2-1
D gene: TRBD1
clone size: .
CDR3 length: 16
CDR3 DNA: TGTGCCAGCTCAAGGTACAACCGGGACAGGTACAATGAGCAGTTCTTC
CDR3 protein: CASSRYNRDRYNEQFF

V gene: TRBV11-2
J gene: TRBJ2-2
D gene: .
clone size: .
CDR3 length: 17
CDR3 DNA: TGTGCCAGCAGCTTAGTACGGGTTAGTCGGAACACCGGGGAGCTGTTTTTT
CDR3 protein: CASSLVRVSRNTGELFF

V gene: TRBV7-9
J gene: TRBJ2-2
D gene: .
clone size: .
CDR3 length: 15
CDR3 DNA: TGTGCCAGCAGCTTAAAGGGGTTCGACACCGGGGAGCTGTTTTTT
CDR3 protein: CASSLKGFDTGELFF

V gene: TRBV5-1
J gene: TRBJ2-7
D gene: .
clone size: .
CDR3 length: 15
CDR3 DNA: TGCGCCAGCAGCTTGGCCACAGGGTCTATCTACGAGCAGTACTTC
CDR3 protein: CASSLATGSIYEQYF

V gene: TRBV7-6
J gene: TRBJ2-3
D gene: TRBD2
clone size: .
CDR3 length: 18
CDR3 DNA: TGTGCCAGCAGCTTAGGTCTGACTAGCGGGGGGGCGGAGGATACGCAGTATTTT
CDR3 protein: CASSLGLTSGGAEDTQYF

V gene: TRBV18
J gene: TRBJ2-5
D gene: TRBD1
clone size: .
CDR3 length: 13
CDR3 DNA: TGTGCCAGCTCACCGGACAGGAGGGAGACCCAGTACTTC
CDR3 protein: CASSPDRRETQYF

V gene: TRBV28
J gene: TRBJ2-1
D gene: .
clone size: .
CDR3 length: 16
CDR3 DNA: TGTGCCAGCAGGCGCCCCCTAGAAAAACCCTACAATGAGCAGTTCTTC
CDR3 protein: CASRRPLEKPYNEQFF

V gene: TRBV30
J gene: TRBJ1-6
D gene: TRBD1
clone size: .
CDR3 length: 13
CDR3 DNA: TGTGCCCACACCGGGACAGGGAGTTCACCCCTCCACTTT
CDR3 protein: CAHTGTGSSPLHF

V gene: TRBV3-1/TRBV3-2
J gene: TRBJ2-7
D gene: TRBD1
clone size: .
CDR3 length: 13
CDR3 DNA: TGTGCCAGCAGCCAAGGGCACAGGGGCGAGCAGTACTTC
CDR3 protein: CASSQGHRGEQYF

V gene: TRBV2
J gene: TRBJ1-5
D gene: TRBD1
clone size: .
CDR3 length: 15
CDR3 DNA: TGTGCCAGCAGTGAAGGAGGGGGCGGGACTCAGCCCCAGCATTTT
CDR3 protein: CASSEGGGGTQPQHF

V gene: TRBV5-5
J gene: TRBJ1-4
D gene: TRBD1
clone size: once
CDR3 length: 16
CDR3 DNA: TGTGCCAGCAGTTCCGGGACAGGACGGTTTGATGAAAAACTGTTTTTT
CDR3 protein: CASSSGTGRFDEKLFF

V gene: TRBV5-4
J gene: TRBJ1-1
D gene: TRBD1
clone size: .
CDR3 length: 16
CDR3 DNA: TGTGCCAGCAGCTTGTATTTGGGACAGGGTTCTGCTGAAGCTTTCTTT
CDR3 protein: CASSLYLGQGSAEAFF

V gene: TRBV4-3
J gene: TRBJ1-1
D gene: .
clone size: .
CDR3 length: 17
CDR3 DNA: TGCGCCAGCAGCCAATATATTAGGGGCGGGGGGAACACTGAAGCTTTCTTT
CDR3 protein: CASSQYIRGGGNTEAFF

V gene: TRBV11-1
J gene: TRBJ2-1
D gene: .
clone size: .
CDR3 length: 15
CDR3 DNA: TGTGCCAGCAGCCCAGCGGGTAGGGGTGCGGGTGAGCAGTTCTTC
CDR3 protein: CASSPAGRGAGEQFF

V gene: TRBV24-1
J gene: TRBJ1-5
D gene: .
clone size: .
CDR3 length: 16
CDR3 DNA: TGTGCCACCCAGGACAGCTTCCCAGGTGGCAATCAGCCCCAGCATTTT
CDR3 protein: CATQDSFPGGNQPQHF

V gene: TRBV5-6
J gene: TRBJ1-2
D gene: .
clone size: .
CDR3 length: 11
CDR3 DNA: TGTGCCAGCAGCTTCGGCGGGGGCTACACCTTC
CDR3 protein: CASSFGGGYTF

V gene: TRBV29-1
J gene: TRBJ2-7
D gene: TRBD1
clone size: .
CDR3 length: 14
CDR3 DNA: TGCAGCGTTTCTAGTACCCAGGGGGCGGGTGAGCAGTACTTC
CDR3 protein: CSVSSTQGAGEQYF

V gene: TRBV13
J gene: TRBJ1-3
D gene: TRBD1
clone size: .
CDR3 length: 15
CDR3 DNA: TGTGCCAGCAGCATAGACAGGGTTCCTGGAAACACCATATATTTT
CDR3 protein: CASSIDRVPGNTIYF

V gene: TRBV4-1
J gene: TRBJ1-2
D gene: .
clone size: .
CDR3 length: 14
CDR3 DNA: TGCGCCAGCAGCCAAGGGATAGACAGTGTCGGCTACACCTTC
CDR3 protein: CASSQGIDSVGYTF

V gene: TRBV11-2
J gene: TRBJ1-3
D gene: TRBD1
clone size: .
CDR3 length: 14
CDR3 DNA: TGTGCCAGCAGCGCCGGGACAGCTGCAAACACCATATATTTT
CDR3 protein: CASSAGTAANTIYF

V gene: TRBV9
J gene: TRBJ2-7
D gene: .
clone size: .
CDR3 length: 16
CDR3 DNA: TGTGCCAGCAGCTCCAACACCGGGACATCCATCTACGAGCAGTACTTC
CDR3 protein: CASSSNTGTSIYEQYF

V gene: TRBV5-6
J gene: TRBJ1-1
D gene: .
clone size: few
CDR3 length: 14
CDR3 DNA: TGTGCCAGCAGCTTGGCCCTACAGCTGCTTGAAGCTTTCTTT
CDR3 protein: CASSLALQLLEAFF

V gene: TRBV6-5
J gene: TRBJ2-1
D gene: .
clone size: .
CDR3 length: 12
CDR3 DNA: TGTGCCAGCAGTTGGGTCCGGGAAGAGCAGTTCTTC
CDR3 protein: CASSWVREEQFF

V gene: TRBV12-3/TRBV12-4
J gene: TRBJ2-7
D gene: .
clone size: few
CDR3 length: 12
CDR3 DNA: TGTGCCAGCAGTTTATTTCTATACGAGCAGTACTTC
CDR3 protein: CASSLFLYEQYF

V gene: TRBV29-1
J gene: TRBJ1-1
D gene: .
clone size: .
CDR3 length: 13
CDR3 DNA: TGCAGCGTTGACGCGGCGGGGCACACTGAAGCTTTCTTT
CDR3 protein: CSVDAAGHTEAFF

V gene: TRBV29-1
J gene: TRBJ2-3
D gene: TRBD2
clone size: .
CDR3 length: 16
CDR3 DNA: TGCAGCGCCCATTCCTATACTAGCGGGAGCACAGATACGCAGTATTTT
CDR3 protein: CSAHSYTSGSTDTQYF

V gene: TRBV7-6
J gene: TRBJ2-7
D gene: .
clone size: .
CDR3 length: 13
CDR3 DNA: TGTGCCAGCAGCTTATCTCTTTCTTACGAGCAGTACTTC
CDR3 protein: CASSLSLSYEQYF

V gene: TRBV19
J gene: TRBJ2-6
D gene: TRBD1
clone size: .
CDR3 length: 19
CDR3 DNA: TGTGCCAGTACAGCCAGTTCCCCGGGACAGTCCTCTGGGGCCAACGTCCTGACTTTC
CDR3 protein: CASTASSPGQSSGANVLTF

V gene: TRBV11-2
J gene: TRBJ2-7
D gene: TRBD2
clone size: once
CDR3 length: 15
CDR3 DNA: TGTGCCAGCAGCTTAGATCCTAGCGGCTCCTACGAGCAGTACTTC
CDR3 protein: CASSLDPSGSYEQYF

V gene: TRBV30
J gene: TRBJ1-2
D gene: .
clone size: .
CDR3 length: 15
CDR3 DNA: TGTGCCTGGAGTGTAGGGGCAGGGGCGGACTATGGCTACACCTTC
CDR3 protein: CAWSVGAGADYGYTF

V gene: TRBV7-9
J gene: TRBJ1-4
D gene: TRBD1
clone size: .
CDR3 length: 16
CDR3 DNA: TGTGCCAGCAGACCACCGGGACAGGCTTCTAATGAAAAACTGTTTTTT
CDR3 protein: CASRPPGQASNEKLFF

V gene: TRBV19
J gene: TRBJ2-2
D gene: .
clone size: .
CDR3 length: 13
CDR3 DNA: TGTGCCAGTACAGGGTTAAACACCGGGGAGCTGTTTTTT
CDR3 protein: CASTGLNTGELFF

V gene: TRBV3-1/TRBV3-2
J gene: TRBJ2-7
D gene: TRBD2
clone size: .
CDR3 length: 16
CDR3 DNA: TGTGCCAGCAGCCCCCTTACCAGCGGGAGACTTGAAGAGCAGTACTTC
CDR3 protein: CASSPLTSGRLEEQYF

V gene: TRBV11-2
J gene: TRBJ1-2
D gene: .
clone size: .
CDR3 length: 16
CDR3 DNA: TGTGCCAGCACCCTTCCCTCCCAACGGAGCGGGGGAGGCTACACCTTC
CDR3 protein: CASTLPSQRSGGGYTF

V gene: TRBV7-8
J gene: TRBJ2-2
D gene: .
clone size: .
CDR3 length: 13
CDR3 DNA: TGTGCCAGCAGCTTAGCAGGGGCCGGGGAGCTGTTTTTT
CDR3 protein: CASSLAGAGELFF

V gene: TRBV6-2/TRBV6-3
J gene: TRBJ2-2
D gene: .
clone size: once
CDR3 length: 18
CDR3 DNA: TGTGCCAGCAGTAGACTAGGATCCACACGCGGTCCGACCGGGGAGCTGTTTTTT
CDR3 protein: CASSRLGSTRGPTGELFF

V gene: TRBV11-2
J gene: TRBJ2-5
D gene: .
clone size: .
CDR3 length: 13
CDR3 DNA: TGTGCCAGCAGCCCCCGGGGTTGGCAGACCCAGTACTTC
CDR3 protein: CASSPRGWQTQYF